This T cell receptor (beta chain) was recovered during a study of OX40 agonist ivuxolimab in advanced cancers. Looking at the study overall: Patients undergoing dose escalation presented with hepatocellular carcinoma, melanoma, renal cell or head and neck cancer. At 75% to 90% male, the cohort had a mean age of about 55 years, ranging from 23 to 79.

The assay was immunoSEQ multiplex PCR, and TCRdb's table has in-frame clones only and misses some. The sample lists about 81,000 clones; around nine tenths were seen once. The study sampled blood at baseline, cycle 4 day 1, and cycle 7 day 1. CDR1 is PRHDT, CDR2 FYEKMQ, per germline (reference sequence). The CDR3 is made up of 18 amino acids. V dropped 3 bases and J dropped 0; count of bases not matched to a gene: 12. This sequence originates from an adult with an advanced solid tumor such as melanoma, head and neck, liver or kidney cancer. The chain has TRBV13 and TRBJ1-2; the match to TRBD1 covers 8 bases. Sequencing used CD4+ or CD8+ T cells sorted from blood, obtained in a trial of the OX40 agonist ivuxolimab. The CDR3 nucleotides read TGTGCCAGCAGCTTCCGAGACAGGGGTCGGAGGTCTAACTATGGCTACACCTTC. This gives the protein CASSFRDRGRRSNYGYTF.